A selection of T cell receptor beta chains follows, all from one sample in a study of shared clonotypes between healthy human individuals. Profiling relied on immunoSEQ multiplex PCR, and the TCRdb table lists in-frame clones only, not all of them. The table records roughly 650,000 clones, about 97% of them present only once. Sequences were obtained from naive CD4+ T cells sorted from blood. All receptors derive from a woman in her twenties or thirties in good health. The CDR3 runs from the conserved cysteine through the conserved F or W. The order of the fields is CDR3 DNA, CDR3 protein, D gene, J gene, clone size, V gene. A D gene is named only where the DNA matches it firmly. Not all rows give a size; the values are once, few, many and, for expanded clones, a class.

DNA: TGCGCCAGCAGCTTGGGGGGGACTAGCGGTTTCACAGATACGCAGTATTTT
CDR3: CASSLGGTSGFTDTQYF
D: TRBD2
J: TRBJ2-3
size: NA
V: TRBV5-1

DNA: TGTGCCAGCAGCCAAGAAGGGGGGAGCTCCTATAATTCACCCCTCCACTTT
CDR3: CASSQEGGSSYNSPLHF
D: NA
J: TRBJ1-6
size: NA
V: TRBV4-2

DNA: TGTGCCAGCACCCTACAGGGGTATAAAGGCTACACCTTC
CDR3: CASTLQGYKGYTF
D: TRBD1
J: TRBJ1-2
size: NA
V: TRBV28

DNA: TGTGCCAGCAGCTTATGGGGCAGGGGGCTCGGGGACACTGAAGCTTTCTTT
CDR3: CASSLWGRGLGDTEAFF
D: TRBD1
J: TRBJ1-1
size: NA
V: TRBV7-2

DNA: TGTGCCAGCAGCCCGGGAACAGGGGCCAACGTCCTGACTTTC
CDR3: CASSPGTGANVLTF
D: NA
J: TRBJ2-6
size: NA
V: TRBV7-9

DNA: TGTGCCAGTAGTATGGGACAGGGGTTTGGCTACACCTTC
CDR3: CASSMGQGFGYTF
D: TRBD1
J: TRBJ1-2
size: NA
V: TRBV19

DNA: TGTGCCATCAGCGGGAGCGCCGGGGGGAAAAACATTCAGTACTTC
CDR3: CAISGSAGGKNIQYF
D: TRBD2
J: TRBJ2-4
size: NA
V: TRBV10-3

DNA: TGTGCCAGCTCACCAAGCGGCCGACGGGATGAGCAGTTCTTC
CDR3: CASSPSGRRDEQFF
D: NA
J: TRBJ2-1
size: NA
V: TRBV18

DNA: TGCAGCGTTGAAGATAGGCGCTGGGCCTCTAGCACAGATACGCAGTATTTT
CDR3: CSVEDRRWASSTDTQYF
D: NA
J: TRBJ2-3
size: NA
V: TRBV29-1

DNA: TGTGCCAGCAGCTCACAGTCAATGAACACTGAAGCTTTCTTT
CDR3: CASSSQSMNTEAFF
D: NA
J: TRBJ1-1
size: NA
V: TRBV9

DNA: TGTGCCAGCAGCCCCGGGATCCAAGGGGCCAACGTCCTGACTTTC
CDR3: CASSPGIQGANVLTF
D: NA
J: TRBJ2-6
size: NA
V: TRBV2

DNA: TGTGCCAGCAGGCTAACAGGGAAGATTCAGTACTTC
CDR3: CASRLTGKIQYF
D: NA
J: TRBJ2-4
size: NA
V: TRBV28

DNA: TGCGCCAGCAGTCGCCGGGGAGGTCAGGGCGAGCAGTACTTC
CDR3: CASSRRGGQGEQYF
D: NA
J: TRBJ2-7
size: NA
V: TRBV4-1

DNA: TGCGCCAGCAGCTCCCCGTTCCTAGCCGGAGATACGCAGTATTTT
CDR3: CASSSPFLAGDTQYF
D: NA
J: TRBJ2-3
size: NA
V: TRBV5-1

DNA: TGTGCCAGCTCACCCCATCGGGTAGGCAATCAGCCCCAGCATTTT
CDR3: CASSPHRVGNQPQHF
D: NA
J: TRBJ1-5
size: NA
V: TRBV18

DNA: TGTGCCAGCAGCTTAGTTATGCGACTAGCGAACACCGGGGAGCTGTTTTTT
CDR3: CASSLVMRLANTGELFF
D: NA
J: TRBJ2-2
size: NA
V: TRBV7-2

DNA: TGTGCCAGCAGCCAAGATCGTAGCGGTGTGAGGTATGAGCAGTTCTTC
CDR3: CASSQDRSGVRYEQFF
D: NA
J: TRBJ2-1
size: once
V: TRBV14

DNA: TGTGCCAGAAGCTTGAGGGGTAGGGGACAGGGAGGAAAAGAGACCCAGTACTTC
CDR3: CARSLRGRGQGGKETQYF
D: TRBD1
J: TRBJ2-5
size: NA
V: TRBV5-3

DNA: TGTGCCAGCAGTTTCAGGGAGGTGGACGAGCAGTACTTC
CDR3: CASSFREVDEQYF
D: NA
J: TRBJ2-7
size: NA
V: TRBV6-6

DNA: TGTGCCAGCAGTCCACCACGCCTTGGGGTATTGGCCCCGGAGCAGTACTTC
CDR3: CASSPPRLGVLAPEQYF
D: NA
J: TRBJ2-7
size: NA
V: TRBV27

DNA: TGTGCCAGCAGCTTCGGGACAGAGGGCTCTGGCTACACCTTC
CDR3: CASSFGTEGSGYTF
D: TRBD1
J: TRBJ1-2
size: NA
V: TRBV7-9

DNA: TGCGCCAGCAGCTTCCAGGGGGGGACCTACGAGCAGTACTTC
CDR3: CASSFQGGTYEQYF
D: NA
J: TRBJ2-7
size: NA
V: TRBV5-1

DNA: TGCGCCAGCAGCCGGGCTCAGGGGAGTCTCTACGAGCAGTACTTC
CDR3: CASSRAQGSLYEQYF
D: NA
J: TRBJ2-7
size: NA
V: TRBV5-1

DNA: TGTGCCAGCAGTTTAGGACTAGCGGGAGGGCCTCATGAGCAGTTCTTC
CDR3: CASSLGLAGGPHEQFF
D: TRBD2
J: TRBJ2-1
size: NA
V: TRBV27

DNA: TGTGCCATCAGTGAGATGAGGCTGGCGGGGGGATCTGGGGCCAACGTCCTGACTTTC
CDR3: CAISEMRLAGGSGANVLTF
D: TRBD2
J: TRBJ2-6
size: NA
V: TRBV10-3

DNA: TGTGCCAGCAGCGGCGGGGGGCGGAAAACCGGGGAGCTGTTTTTT
CDR3: CASSGGGRKTGELFF
D: TRBD2
J: TRBJ2-2
size: NA
V: TRBV25-1

DNA: TGTGCCAGCAGTTACTCCCGGGTTTTCGGGGAGCTGTTTTTT
CDR3: CASSYSRVFGELFF
D: NA
J: TRBJ2-2
size: NA
V: TRBV6-5

DNA: TGTGCCAGCAGTTACCCCCCCGACAATGAGCAGTTCTTC
CDR3: CASSYPPDNEQFF
D: NA
J: TRBJ2-1
size: NA
V: TRBV6-5

DNA: TGTGCCAGCAGTCCATCGGTCACTGAAGCTTTCTTT
CDR3: CASSPSVTEAFF
D: NA
J: TRBJ1-1
size: NA
V: TRBV28

DNA: TGTGCCAGCAGCTGGGAGAACAGGGGGCGGGACACCGGGGAGCTGTTTTTT
CDR3: CASSWENRGRDTGELFF
D: TRBD1
J: TRBJ2-2
size: NA
V: TRBV5-4

DNA: TGTGCCAGCAGCTTGGTGGGGGATGAGCAGTTCTTC
CDR3: CASSLVGDEQFF
D: NA
J: TRBJ2-1
size: NA
V: TRBV7-9

DNA: TGCGCCAGCAGCTTGTCCGCAGGGACCGGCGAGCAGTACTTC
CDR3: CASSLSAGTGEQYF
D: NA
J: TRBJ2-7
size: NA
V: TRBV5-1

DNA: TGTGCCAGCAGTTGGAATTGGGGACAGGAGTCCTACGAGCAGTACTTC
CDR3: CASSWNWGQESYEQYF
D: TRBD1
J: TRBJ2-7
size: NA
V: TRBV28

DNA: TGCGCCAGCATGAAAATTGGGAGAGGGACTGAAGCTTTCTTT
CDR3: CASMKIGRGTEAFF
D: NA
J: TRBJ1-1
size: NA
V: TRBV5-1

DNA: TGTGCCAGCAGTTTATGGGGGCTTCAGGGTGACAATCAGCCCCAGCATTTT
CDR3: CASSLWGLQGDNQPQHF
D: NA
J: TRBJ1-5
size: once
V: TRBV28

DNA: TGTGCCAGCAGCTACTCGACATTGCGGTACCAAGAGACCCAGTACTTC
CDR3: CASSYSTLRYQETQYF
D: NA
J: TRBJ2-5
size: NA
V: TRBV5-5

DNA: TGTGCCAGCAGTTTATTCCCAGACCTTGCAACTAATGAAAAACTGTTTTTT
CDR3: CASSLFPDLATNEKLFF
D: NA
J: TRBJ1-4
size: once
V: TRBV28

DNA: TGTGCCAGCAGCGAGCAGATGGGGTACGGCACCATATATTTT
CDR3: CASSEQMGYGTIYF
D: NA
J: TRBJ1-3
size: once
V: TRBV9

DNA: TGTGCCACCGGAACCGACAGGGGCGGGGAGACCCAGTACTTC
CDR3: CATGTDRGGETQYF
D: TRBD1
J: TRBJ2-5
size: NA
V: TRBV10-3

DNA: TGCAGTGCTAGAAGTGGGCGGTTGTTT
CDR3: CSARSGRLF
D: NA
J: TRBJ1-1
size: NA
V: TRBV20-1

DNA: TGTGCCAGTAAGGACACCGCAGACACAGATACGCAGTATTTT
CDR3: CASKDTADTDTQYF
D: NA
J: TRBJ2-3
size: once
V: TRBV19

DNA: TGCGCCAGCAGCCTCAATTATCGGGACACCATATTTAACTACGAGCAGTACTTC
CDR3: CASSLNYRDTIFNYEQYF
D: NA
J: TRBJ2-7
size: NA
V: TRBV5-1

DNA: TGCGCCAGCAGCTTGGGGGGCCCACAAGGCTACACCTTC
CDR3: CASSLGGPQGYTF
D: NA
J: TRBJ1-2
size: NA
V: TRBV5-1

DNA: TGTGCCAGCAGATCCCTTAGTTACGATACGCAGTATTTT
CDR3: CASRSLSYDTQYF
D: NA
J: TRBJ2-3
size: NA
V: TRBV6-6

DNA: TGCGCCAGCAGCGGGGGGACAGCTCGGGGCGAGCAGTACTTC
CDR3: CASSGGTARGEQYF
D: NA
J: TRBJ2-7
size: NA
V: TRBV5-1

DNA: TGTGCCAGCAGCGTGCACCCCGGGCAGGGACCTTTTGGGCAGTACTTC
CDR3: CASSVHPGQGPFGQYF
D: NA
J: TRBJ2-7
size: NA
V: TRBV28

DNA: TGCAGCGTTGGCTTAATGGCGGGAGCAGCAGATACGCAGTATTTT
CDR3: CSVGLMAGAADTQYF
D: TRBD2
J: TRBJ2-3
size: NA
V: TRBV29-1

DNA: TGTGCCAGCAGTCAGGGACAGACTCAGTTCTATGGCTACACCTTC
CDR3: CASSQGQTQFYGYTF
D: TRBD1
J: TRBJ1-2
size: NA
V: TRBV2

DNA: TGTGCCAGCACCGAACAGGGGGCGGGCACTGAAGCTTTCTTT
CDR3: CASTEQGAGTEAFF
D: TRBD1
J: TRBJ1-1
size: NA
V: TRBV2